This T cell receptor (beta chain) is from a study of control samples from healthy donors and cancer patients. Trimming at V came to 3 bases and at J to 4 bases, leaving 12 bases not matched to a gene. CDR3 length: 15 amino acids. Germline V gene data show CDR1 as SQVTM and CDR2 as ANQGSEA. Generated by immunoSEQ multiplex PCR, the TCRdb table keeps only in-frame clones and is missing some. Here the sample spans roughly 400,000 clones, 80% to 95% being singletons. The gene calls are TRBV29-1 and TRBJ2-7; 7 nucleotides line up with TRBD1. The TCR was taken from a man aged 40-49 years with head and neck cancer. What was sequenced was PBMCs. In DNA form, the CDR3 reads TGCAGCGTTGATTTCCCCAGACAGGGTGGATACGAGCAGTACTTC. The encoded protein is CSVDFPRQGGYEQYF.